What follows are 16 T cell receptor beta chains derived from one specimen sequenced in a study of T cells after yellow fever vaccination. TCRdb called the 5' RACE reads again in MiXCR, with one record for every CDR3 protein. The sample lists about 320,000 distinct CDR3 sequences; approximately 4% were seen once. The sample was PBMCs, taken 15 days after the yellow fever booster vaccination. The receptor set was obtained from a man aged 18-30 years who received the YFV17D yellow fever vaccine.

A few counts support this clonotype. This chain connects TRBV4-1 to TRBJ2-1; 7 bases are shared with TRBD2. Germline V gene data show CDR1 as MGHRA and CDR2 as YSYEKL. The CDR3 extends over 16 amino acids. J gave up 2 bases and V 5 bases, and 9 bases lay outside the gene matches. CDR3 DNA sequence: TGCGCCAGCAGCGACCGCCTAGCGGTAGCCTACAATGAGCAGTTCTTC. As protein: CASSDRLAVAYNEQFF.

This clonotype was recorded many times. The chain recombines TRBV19 with TRBJ2-5; D may be TRBD1 or TRBD2 (7 bases each). Germline-derived CDR1 and CDR2 are LNHDA and SQIVND (reference sequence). There are 15 residues in the CDR3. V shed 5 bases and J shed 2 bases, with 15 bases lying between them. Here the CDR3 reads CASSGSGTVQETQYF. Written as DNA, the CDR3 is TGTGCCAGTAGTGGAAGCGGGACAGTTCAAGAGACCCAGTACTTC.

This clonotype has a count of ten or more. The chain combines TRBV7-2 with TRBJ2-5; the D is unclear. This CDR3 is built from 14 residues. From germline, CDR1 is SGHTA and CDR2 FQGNSA. V lost 4 bases, J lost 4 bases, and 13 bases lay in between. CDR3 protein: CASSSDPSRETQYF. The CDR3 DNA reads TGTGCCAGCAGCTCCGACCCGAGCAGAGAGACCCAGTACTTC.

This rearrangement joins TRBV19 to TRBJ2-1, with D perhaps assigned TRBD1 or TRBD2 (5 bases each). This CDR3 is built from 16 residues. Germline-derived CDR1 and CDR2 are LNHDA and SQIVND (reference sequence). V was cut by 3 bases and J by 0 bases, with 12 bases left in between. Here the CDR3 DNA reads TGTGCCAGTAGTATGGGGCTAGCAGGCTCCTACAATGAGCAGTTCTTC. Amino acid sequence: CASSMGLAGSYNEQFF.

This clonotype has just a few counts. The chain uses TRBV3-1 and TRBJ1-2, with no clear D. The germline V gene encodes CDR1 LGHDT and CDR2 YNNKEL (reference sequence). V lost 4 bases and J 8 bases, leaving 14 bases between the germline ends. There are 13 residues in the CDR3. The CDR3 nucleotides read TGTGCCAGCAGCCTGCCGGCGGGAACCGGCTACACCTTC. This translates into CASSLPAGTGYTF.

In this sample, this clonotype turned up many times. This chain joins TRBV6-5 and TRBJ2-7; perhaps D is TRBD1 or TRBD2 (6 bases each). The V gene's germline CDR1 is MNHEY and CDR2 SVGAGI. CDR3 size: 13 residues. The V end lost 2 bases, the J end lost 3 bases, and 8 bases lay between the germline ends. CDR3: CASSYGGLYEQYF. DNA for the CDR3: TGTGCCAGCAGTTACGGGGGGCTCTACGAGCAGTACTTC.

This clonotype has ten or more counts. The chain carries TRBV20-1 and TRBJ1-1; TRBD1 matches 7 bases. V was clipped by 6 bases and J by 11 bases; unmatched bases: 15. The CDR3 covers 13 residues. In germline, CDR1 is DFQATT, CDR2 SNEGSKA (reference sequence). The CDR3 loop is CSADRDRGSRAFF. Written as DNA, the CDR3 is TGCAGTGCCGATCGGGACAGAGGATCTAGGGCTTTCTTT.

This chain uses TRBV2 with TRBJ1-1, with D unclear. V shed 7 bases and J shed 1 base, with 7 bases lying between them. This CDR3 has 12 residues. CDR1 is SNHLY and CDR2 is FYNNEI in the germline V gene. CDR3 amino acids: CASNIENTEAFF. In DNA, the CDR3 is TGTGCCAGCAACATCGAGAACACTGAAGCTTTCTTT.

The genes are TRBV10-1 and TRBJ2-2; 10 bases match TRBD1. With 7 bases clipped from V and 6 bases from J, the junction kept 5 bases outside the gene matches. CDR3 length: 14 amino acids. Germline CDR1 WNHNN, CDR2 SYGVQD (reference sequence). CDR3 nucleotides: TGCGCCAGCACCACAGGACAGGGGGCCGGGGAGCTGTTTTTT. Its protein product is CASTTGQGAGELFF.

This clonotype has a handful of counts. CDR3 nucleotide sequence: TGTGCCAGCGGGGGGCCGACAGGGTCGGCTTCACCCCTCCACTTT. Encoded protein: CASGGPTGSASPLHF. The rearrangement joins TRBV6-5 to TRBJ1-6; TRBD1 agrees at 7 bases. Germline CDR1 reads MNHEY; CDR2 reads SVGAGI. With 8 bases clipped from V and 9 bases from J, the junction kept 13 bases outside the gene matches. This CDR3 comprises 15 residues.

This clonotype was picked up a small number of times. V usage is TRBV29-1 and J usage is TRBJ1-3, with D possibly TRBD1 on 5 matching bases. Deletions cut 4 bases from V and 4 bases from J, with 8 bases between. CDR3 length equals 12 residues. Germline CDR1 is SQVTM and CDR2 is ANQGSEA. This chain's CDR3 is CSVAKGGNTIYF. The CDR3 DNA reads as TGCAGCGTTGCAAAGGGGGGAAACACCATATATTTT.

At least ten counts were recorded for this clonotype. This sequence joins TRBV6-2 or TRBV6-3 and TRBJ1-5, with TRBD1 as a possible D gene (6 bases). V lost 6 bases, J lost 7 bases, and 16 bases lay in between. Germline CDR1 MNHEY, CDR2 SVGEGT. The CDR3 extends over 14 amino acids. The DNA for the CDR3 is TGTGCCAGCAGGAGGAACGTACAGGGCCAGCCCCAGCATTTT. It yields the protein CASRRNVQGQPQHF.

This clonotype was found many times. The rearrangement links TRBV2 to TRBJ2-7; D possibly corresponds to TRBD2 (5 bases). V was clipped by 1 base and J by 3 bases, with 13 bases between them. Germline assignment: CDR1 SNHLY and CDR2 FYNNEI. This CDR3 has 15 residues. This chain's CDR3 is CASSEGRRRGYEQYV. CDR3 sequence (DNA): TGTGCCAGCAGTGAAGGGCGGAGGCGAGGCTACGAGCAGTACGTC.

The rearrangement joins TRBV21-1 to TRBJ2-2; the table names TRBD1, a call not compared with the DNA. TRBV21-1 counts as a pseudogene. There are 14 residues in the CDR3. The DNA of the CDR3 is TGTGCCAGCAGCTCACCCCCGAGGGCCGGGGAGCTGTTTTTT. Residues: CASSSPPRAGELFF.

This clonotype was recorded a few times. V and J are TRBV6-2 or TRBV6-3 and TRBJ2-1; D gene uncertain. The CDR3 runs 13 residues. Trimming took 4 bases from V and 8 from J, leaving 12 bases between them. Per the germline V gene, CDR1 is MNHEY and CDR2 is SVGEGT. The CDR3 sequence is CASSSHSSDEQFF. Here the CDR3 DNA reads TGTGCCAGCAGTTCACACTCATCGGATGAGCAGTTCTTC.

This chain joins TRBV6-2 or TRBV6-3 and TRBJ2-7, with 7 bases matching TRBD2. CDR1 and CDR2 from the germline V gene are MNHEY and SVGEGT. The V gene end was trimmed by 0 bases and the J gene end by 2 bases; junction bases not matched to a gene: 7. This CDR3 contains 16 residues. CDR3 protein: CASSYSIVAGAYEQYV. In DNA form, the CDR3 reads TGTGCCAGCAGTTACTCGATTGTCGCGGGGGCCTACGAGCAGTACGTC.